The 7 T cell receptor beta chains presented below share a single source sample, sequenced in a study of cytomegalovirus exposure and HLA in healthy donors. With 60 Vbeta and 13 Jbeta primers, the PCR was carried out. The repertoire was sequenced with immunoSEQ multiplex PCR; TCRdb's copy has only in-frame clones and lacks some. The table lists 200,000 to 250,000 clones, about 70% of them singletons. The sequencing sample was made of PBMCs. The receptors come from a woman aged 25 to 45 in good health and CMV-seronegative.

The chain has TRBV7-3 and TRBJ2-5; D gene uncertain. Deletions cut 2 bases from V and 4 bases from J, with 8 bases between. Per germline, CDR1 SGHTA and CDR2 FQGTGA. The CDR3 has 13 residues. CDR3 region: CASSLFPRETQYF. For the CDR3, the DNA is TGTGCCAGCAGCTTATTCCCGCGAGAGACCCAGTACTTC.

The chain employs TRBV4-1 and TRBJ1-2; TRBD1 matches 8 bases. Germline CDR1 is MGHRA and CDR2 is YSYEKL. CDR3 length: 17 residues. V shed 0 bases and J 4 bases; nucleotides not matched to a gene: 10. The CDR3 DNA reads TGCGCCAGCAGCCAAGATCGGTCGGGGACAGGCCTCTATGGCTACACCTTC. Its protein product is CASSQDRSGTGLYGYTF.

The chain carries TRBV5-6 and TRBJ1-3, with D perhaps TRBD1 (6 bases). The CDR3 extends over 14 amino acids. With 3 bases removed from V and 9 bases from J, the gap between germline ends came to 16 bases. Germline loops: CDR1 SGHDT, CDR2 YYEEEE. CDR3 sequence (DNA): TGTGCCAGCAGCTCACAGGGCGTGGGGGCCACCATATATTTT. Translated, it gives CASSSQGVGATIYF.

The rearrangement joins TRBV29-1 to TRBJ2-1; weak D call: TRBD1 (7 bases). V shed 5 bases and J shed 4 bases, with 15 bases lying between them. This CDR3 has 14 amino acids. CDR1 is SQVTM and CDR2 is ANQGSEA in the germline V gene. CDR3 sequence (DNA): TGCAGCGTTCGTCGGGGGACAGCATACAATGAGCAGTTCTTC. Protein: CSVRRGTAYNEQFF.

This clone was observed a few times. The V and J genes are TRBV10-3 and TRBJ2-2, with TRBD2 matching 7 bases. The CDR3 is 14 residues long. Germline assignment: CDR1 ENHRY and CDR2 SYGVKD. V lost 9 bases, J lost 2 bases, and 6 bases stayed unmatched. The CDR3 DNA reads TGTGCCATTACCGGGGGGATAAACACCGGGGAGCTGTTTTTT. Amino acid sequence: CAITGGINTGELFF.

This chain joins TRBV4-1 and TRBJ1-4; D not certain. V was shortened by 4 bases and J by 10 bases, with 22 bases between the two germline ends. This CDR3 contains 16 residues. Germline CDR1 reads MGHRA; CDR2 reads YSYEKL. CDR3 in amino acids: CASSRLPEGREGKLFF. The CDR3 DNA reads TGCGCCAGCAGCCGTCTGCCGGAGGGCAGAGAGGGAAAACTGTTTTTT.

The chain recombines TRBV7-9 with TRBJ1-4; no clear D. V dropped 1 base and J dropped 10 bases, with 10 bases sitting between them. The CDR3 is 13 residues long. The germline V gene has CDR1 SEHNR and CDR2 FQNEAQ (reference sequence). CDR3 in DNA: TGTGCCAGCAGCTTAGTAACAGAGGGAAAACTGTTTTTT. It encodes CASSLVTEGKLFF.